The rows below give T cell receptor beta chains drawn from one sample of a study of response to subunit inactivated influenza vaccine. From the RT-PCR reads, TCRdb called clonotypes with MiXCR, one entry per CDR3 protein. The repertoire consists of about 780,000 distinct CDR3 sequences, with approximately 17% occurring once and the leading ten covering approximately 10%. Sequenced here: PBMCs from blood, sampled about 5 days after vaccination. The origin of the receptors is a man aged 45 to 65 who received an inactivated influenza vaccine. CDR3s include the opening cysteine and the closing phenylalanine or tryptophan. Each record gives: D gene, V gene, clone size, J gene, CDR3 DNA, CDR3 protein. A D gene is named only where the DNA matches it firmly. The size entry is marked missing in some rows and otherwise reads once, few, many or a size class.

>TRBD1|TRBV27|NA|TRBJ2-7
TGTGCCAGCAGAGATACAGGGGTCGGCGAGCAGTACTTC
CASRDTGVGEQYF
>TRBD2|TRBV7-9|NA|TRBJ2-1
TGTGCCAGCAGCTTAGCCGAGCGGGGGGGTGCTCAGGAGTTCTTC
CASSLAERGGAQEFF
>TRBD2|TRBV12-3/TRBV12-4|NA|TRBJ2-2
TGTGCCAGCAGTTTACGGGGGGGAGCGGGAGCGATTCCCGGGGAGCTGTTTTTT
CASSLRGGAGAIPGELFF
>NA|TRBV11-1|NA|TRBJ2-4
TGTGCCAGCAGCCCCGAGGGCGGCTTAAGGGCCAAAAACATTCAGTACTTC
CASSPEGGLRAKNIQYF
>NA|TRBV12-3/TRBV12-4|many|TRBJ1-5
TGTGCCAGCAGTTTAGCGTGGCAGCATAGCAATCAGCCCCAGCATTTT
CASSLAWQHSNQPQHF
>NA|TRBV29-1|many|TRBJ2-5
TGCAGCGTTGCTTATCAAGAGACCCAGTACTTC
CSVAYQETQYF
>NA|TRBV9|few|TRBJ2-3
TGTGCCAGCAGCCCGGGATCTCGCACAGATACGCAGTATTTT
CASSPGSRTDTQYF
>NA|TRBV27|NA|TRBJ2-3
TGTGCCAGCAGTCCCTTTGGGGGTGAAGATACGCAGTATTTT
CASSPFGGEDTQYF
>TRBD1|TRBV28|few|TRBJ2-7
TGTGCCAGCAGATCGCAGGGGGCTTCTGGGGAGCAGTACTTC
CASRSQGASGEQYF
>NA|TRBV2|NA|TRBJ2-1
TGTGCCAGCAGTGAGCCAGGTAGCGGACAATACAATGAGCAGTTCTTC
CASSEPGSGQYNEQFF
>TRBD1|TRBV6-5|NA|TRBJ2-7
TGTGCCAGCGTTACCGGGACAGGGCCATACGAGCAGTACTTC
CASVTGTGPYEQYF
>TRBD1|TRBV10-1|NA|TRBJ1-2
TGCGCCAGCAGTGAGGCATCCGGGACAGGGGATATCTATGGCTACACCTTC
CASSEASGTGDIYGYTF
>NA|TRBV28|NA|TRBJ2-1
TGTGCCAGCAGTTTACGAGCCAGGTATTACAATGAGCAGTTCTTC
CASSLRARYYNEQFF
>TRBD2|TRBV20-1|few|TRBJ2-5
TGCAGTGCTAGAGCGCAACTAGCGGCTCAAGAGACCCAGTACTTC
CSARAQLAAQETQYF
>NA|TRBV4-1|NA|TRBJ2-2
TGCGCCAGCAGCGGAGGGCCTCGGCCCGGGGAGCTGTTTTTT
CASSGGPRPGELFF
>NA|TRBV3-1|NA|TRBJ2-3
TGTGCCAGCAGCCACTGGGACCTGGGGGAAGATACGCAGTATTTT
CASSHWDLGEDTQYF
>TRBD1|TRBV20-1|NA|TRBJ1-5
TGCAGTGCTAGCGGTAACAGGGGGAACCAGCCCCAGCATTTT
CSASGNRGNQPQHF
>NA|TRBV10-2|many|TRBJ2-3
TGCGCCACAAACCGCGCCGAGACAGATACGCAGTATTTT
CATNRAETDTQYF
>NA|TRBV11-1|NA|TRBJ2-1
TGTGCCAGCAGCTCTACCCTCCTAGGAGGCTCCTACAATGAGCAGTTCTTC
CASSSTLLGGSYNEQFF
>NA|TRBV4-2|many|TRBJ2-5
TGTGCCAGCAGCCAAGACATGCTGGGCGAGACCCAGTACTTC
CASSQDMLGETQYF
>TRBD2|TRBV7-2|once|TRBJ2-5
TGTGCCAGCAGCTTAGCGGGACTAGCGGGAAAAGAGACCCAGTACTTC
CASSLAGLAGKETQYF
>NA|TRBV11-2|NA|TRBJ1-4
TGTGCCAGCAGCCCCAGGGCGGACAGTTTGGGTGAAAAACTGTTTTTT
CASSPRADSLGEKLFF
>NA|TRBV12-3/TRBV12-4|many|TRBJ2-5
TGTGCCAGCAGTTCCCCGGGACGTAAAGAGACCCAGTACTTC
CASSSPGRKETQYF
>NA|TRBV7-2|NA|TRBJ1-6
TGTGCCAGCAGCCCCACGGGGTACAGGGTTTCACCCCTCCACTTT
CASSPTGYRVSPLHF
>TRBD2|TRBV7-8|NA|TRBJ2-3
TGTGCCAGCAGCTTAGGACTAGCGGGGACGCATAGTACGCAGTATTTT
CASSLGLAGTHSTQYF
>TRBD2|TRBV27|few|TRBJ2-5
TGTGCCAGCAGATCCTTAGCGGGGGGTGGAGAGACCCAGTACTTC
CASRSLAGGGETQYF